Sequencing of this TCR beta chain was carried out in a study of T cell responses to AZD1222 COVID-19 vaccine. TCRdb's table, derived via immunoSEQ multiplex PCR, lists solely in-frame clones and lacks some. The sample has tens of thousands of clones, roughly nine tenths seen once. The TCR sequence derives from an adult who received the AZD1222 COVID-19 vaccine. The sequences come from peripheral blood, collected 28 days after the second AZD1222 dose.

The CDR3 sequence: CASSSIGPVGGELFF. The CDR3 DNA reads as TGTGCCAGTAGTAGTATCGGACCCGTAGGCGGGGAGCTGTTTTTT. V and J are TRBV19 and TRBJ2-2; unclear D gene. Germline assignment: CDR1 LNHDA and CDR2 SQIVND (reference sequence). Trimming took 4 bases from V and 7 from J, leaving 16 bases between them. This CDR3 region has 15 residues.